The clone carrying this T cell receptor beta chain was detected many times. The CDR3 consists of 15 residues. V was pared by 4 bases and J by 1 base, with 6 bases of the junction left unmatched. Germline CDR1 and CDR2: SGHAT and FQNNGV. Transcripts of RNA were the source for amplifying TCR beta CDR3 regions. An initial RT-PCR round employing HTBI primers preceded a second-round multiplex PCR. TCRdb reprocessed the multiplex PCR reads with MiXCR, giving one entry per CDR3 protein. The profile shows 400,000 to 450,000 distinct CDR3 sequences, approximately 21% of them singletons. Researchers turned away patients with other autoimmune diseases, uncontrolled infections, pregnancy or lactation. This specimen belongs to a study of Graves' ophthalmopathy and Graves' hyperthyroidism.

Material: peripheral blood. The sequence came from a woman under 30 with stable Graves' hyperthyroidism. The chain is built from TRBV11-2 and TRBJ1-1; TRBD1 matches at 7 bases. The CDR3 DNA sequence: TGTGCCAGCAGCTCACGGGGGACAGAGAACACTGAAGCTTTCTTT. Translating it yields CASSSRGTENTEAFF.